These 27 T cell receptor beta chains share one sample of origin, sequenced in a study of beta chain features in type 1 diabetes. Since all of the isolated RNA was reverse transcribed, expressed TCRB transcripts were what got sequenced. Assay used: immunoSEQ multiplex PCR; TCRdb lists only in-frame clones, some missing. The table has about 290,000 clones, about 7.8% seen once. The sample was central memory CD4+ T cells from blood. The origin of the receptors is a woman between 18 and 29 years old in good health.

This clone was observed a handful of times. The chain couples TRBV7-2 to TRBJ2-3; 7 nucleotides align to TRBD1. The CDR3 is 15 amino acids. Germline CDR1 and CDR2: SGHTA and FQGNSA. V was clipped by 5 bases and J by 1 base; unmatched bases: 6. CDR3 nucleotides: TGTGCCAGCAGCCACTGGGACAGCCGCACAGATACGCAGTATTTT. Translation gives CASSHWDSRTDTQYF.

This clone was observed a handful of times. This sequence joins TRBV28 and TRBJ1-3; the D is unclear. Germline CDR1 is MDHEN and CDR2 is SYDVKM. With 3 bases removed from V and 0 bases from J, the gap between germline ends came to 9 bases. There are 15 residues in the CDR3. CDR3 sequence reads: CASSFASVSGNTIYF. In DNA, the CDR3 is TGTGCCAGCAGTTTCGCGTCTGTCTCTGGAAACACCATATATTTT.

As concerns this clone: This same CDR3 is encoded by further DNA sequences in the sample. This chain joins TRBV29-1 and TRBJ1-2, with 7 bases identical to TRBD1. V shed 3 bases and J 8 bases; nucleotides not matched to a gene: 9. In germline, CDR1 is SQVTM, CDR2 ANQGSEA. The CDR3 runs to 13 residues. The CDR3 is CSVDSRQGGGYTF. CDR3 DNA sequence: TGCAGCGTTGATTCTAGACAGGGTGGGGGCTACACCTTC.

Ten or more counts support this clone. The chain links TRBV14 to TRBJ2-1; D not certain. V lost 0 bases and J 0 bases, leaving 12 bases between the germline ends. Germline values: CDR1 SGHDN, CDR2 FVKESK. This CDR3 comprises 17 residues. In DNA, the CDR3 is TGTGCCAGCAGCCAAGATAAAGGCTTCCTCTCCTACAATGAGCAGTTCTTC. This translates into CASSQDKGFLSYNEQFF. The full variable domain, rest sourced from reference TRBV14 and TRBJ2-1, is EAGVTQFPSHSVIEKGQTVTLRCDPISGHDNLYWYRRVMGKEIKFLLHFVKESKQDESGMPNNRFLAERTGGTYSTLKVQPAELEDSGVYFCASSQDKGFLSYNEQFFGPGTRLTVL.

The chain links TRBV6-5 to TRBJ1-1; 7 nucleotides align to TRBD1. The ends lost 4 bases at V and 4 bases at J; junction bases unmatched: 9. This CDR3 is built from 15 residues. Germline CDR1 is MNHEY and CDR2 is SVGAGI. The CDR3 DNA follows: TGTGCCAGCAGTTCTAGACAGGGCAGTTCCACTGAAGCTTTCTTT. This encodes CASSSRQGSSTEAFF.

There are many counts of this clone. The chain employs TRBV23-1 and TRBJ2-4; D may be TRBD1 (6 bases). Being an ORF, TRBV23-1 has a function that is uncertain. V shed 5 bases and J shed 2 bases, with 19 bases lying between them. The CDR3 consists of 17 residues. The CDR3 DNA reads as TGCGCCAGCAGTGCGGACAGAGCTCTACATACCAAAAACATTCAGTACTTC. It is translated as CASSADRALHTKNIQYF.

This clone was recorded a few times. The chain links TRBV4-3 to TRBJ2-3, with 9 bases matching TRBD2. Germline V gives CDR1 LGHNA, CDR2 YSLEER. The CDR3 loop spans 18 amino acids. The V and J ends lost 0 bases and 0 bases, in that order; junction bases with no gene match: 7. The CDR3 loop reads CASSQDRKRGASTDTQYF. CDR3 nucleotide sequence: TGCGCCAGCAGCCAAGATCGAAAGCGGGGGGCTAGCACAGATACGCAGTATTTT.

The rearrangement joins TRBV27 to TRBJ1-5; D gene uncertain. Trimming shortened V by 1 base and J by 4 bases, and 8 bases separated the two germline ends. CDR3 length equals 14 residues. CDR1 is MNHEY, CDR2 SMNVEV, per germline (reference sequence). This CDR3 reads CASSLYPYNQPQHF. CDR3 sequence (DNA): TGTGCCAGCAGTTTATATCCGTATAATCAGCCCCAGCATTTT.

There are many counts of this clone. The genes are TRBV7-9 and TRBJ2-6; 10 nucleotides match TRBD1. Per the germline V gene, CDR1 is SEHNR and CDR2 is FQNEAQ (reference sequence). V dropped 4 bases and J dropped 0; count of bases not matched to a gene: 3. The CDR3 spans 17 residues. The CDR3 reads CASSSGQGDSGANVLTF. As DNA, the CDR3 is TGTGCCAGCAGCTCCGGACAGGGGGACTCTGGGGCCAACGTCCTGACTTTC.

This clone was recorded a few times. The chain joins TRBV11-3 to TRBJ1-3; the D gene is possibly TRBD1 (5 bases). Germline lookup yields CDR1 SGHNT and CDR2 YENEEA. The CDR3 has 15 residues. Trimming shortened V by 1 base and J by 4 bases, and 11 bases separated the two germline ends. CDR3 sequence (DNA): TGTGCCAGCAGCTTAGCTGGGGCTTTGGGAAACACCATATATTTT. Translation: CASSLAGALGNTIYF.

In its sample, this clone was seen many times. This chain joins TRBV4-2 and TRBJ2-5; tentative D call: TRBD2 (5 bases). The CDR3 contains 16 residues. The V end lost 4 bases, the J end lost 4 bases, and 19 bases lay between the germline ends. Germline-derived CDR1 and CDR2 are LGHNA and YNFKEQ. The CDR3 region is CASSPDGVVAAETQYF. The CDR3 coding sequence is TGTGCCAGCAGCCCAGACGGGGTCGTGGCGGCAGAGACCCAGTACTTC.

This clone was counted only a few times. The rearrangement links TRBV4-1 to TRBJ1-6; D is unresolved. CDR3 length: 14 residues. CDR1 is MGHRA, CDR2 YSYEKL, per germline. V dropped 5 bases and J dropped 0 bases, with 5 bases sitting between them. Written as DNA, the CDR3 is TGCGCCAGCAGCGAGAGCTCCTATAATTCACCCCTCCACTTT. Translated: CASSESSYNSPLHF.

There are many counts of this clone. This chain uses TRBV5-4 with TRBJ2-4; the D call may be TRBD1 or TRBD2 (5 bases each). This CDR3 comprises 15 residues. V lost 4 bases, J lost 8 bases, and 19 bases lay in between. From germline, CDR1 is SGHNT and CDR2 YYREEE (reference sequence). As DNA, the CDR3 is TGTGCCAGCAGCCCTCAACCGGCACGGGACGACATTCAGTACTTC. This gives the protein CASSPQPARDDIQYF.

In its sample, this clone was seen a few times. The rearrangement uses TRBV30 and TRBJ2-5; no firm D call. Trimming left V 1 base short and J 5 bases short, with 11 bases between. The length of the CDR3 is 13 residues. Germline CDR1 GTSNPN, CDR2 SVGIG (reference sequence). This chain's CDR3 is CAWSGLLFETQYF. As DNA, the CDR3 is TGTGCCTGGAGTGGCCTCCTTTTCGAGACCCAGTACTTC.

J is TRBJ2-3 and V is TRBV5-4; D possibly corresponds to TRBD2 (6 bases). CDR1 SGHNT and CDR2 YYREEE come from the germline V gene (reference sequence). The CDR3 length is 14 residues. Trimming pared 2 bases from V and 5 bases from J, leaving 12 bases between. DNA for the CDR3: TGTGCCAGCAGCTTCGGCCGCGGGGAAGATACGCAGTATTTT. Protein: CASSFGRGEDTQYF.

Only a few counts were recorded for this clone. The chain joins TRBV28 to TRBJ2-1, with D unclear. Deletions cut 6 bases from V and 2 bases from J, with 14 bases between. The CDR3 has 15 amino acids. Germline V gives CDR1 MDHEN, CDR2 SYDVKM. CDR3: CASSLGPIPYNEQFF. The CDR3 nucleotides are TGTGCCAGCAGCCTTGGGCCAATCCCCTACAATGAGCAGTTCTTC.

This CDR3 is CAWSVDFFGFQPQHF. Here the CDR3 DNA reads TGTGCCTGGAGTGTAGATTTTTTTGGGTTCCAGCCCCAGCATTTT. The chain combines TRBV30 with TRBJ1-5; no clear D gene. The CDR3 has 15 amino acids. Germline CDR1 and CDR2: GTSNPN and SVGIG (reference sequence). Trimming pared 0 bases from V and 7 bases from J, leaving 16 bases between.

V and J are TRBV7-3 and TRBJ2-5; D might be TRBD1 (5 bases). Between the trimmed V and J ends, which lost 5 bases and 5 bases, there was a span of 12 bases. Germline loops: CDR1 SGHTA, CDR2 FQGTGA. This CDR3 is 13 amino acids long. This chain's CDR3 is CASSGPGKETQYF. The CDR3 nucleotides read TGTGCCAGCAGCGGGCCAGGGAAGGAGACCCAGTACTTC.

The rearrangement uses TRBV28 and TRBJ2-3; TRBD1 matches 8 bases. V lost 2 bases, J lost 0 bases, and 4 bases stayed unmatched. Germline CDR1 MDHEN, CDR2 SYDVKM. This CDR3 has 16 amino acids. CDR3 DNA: TGTGCCAGCAGTTTACCCGGGACAGGCAGCACAGATACGCAGTATTTT. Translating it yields CASSLPGTGSTDTQYF. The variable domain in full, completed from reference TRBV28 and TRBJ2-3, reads DVKVTQSSRYLVKRTGEKVFLECVQDMDHENMFWYRQDPGLGLRLIYFSYDVKMKEKGDIPEGYSVSREKKERFSLILESASTNQTSMYLCASSLPGTGSTDTQYFGPGTRLTVL.

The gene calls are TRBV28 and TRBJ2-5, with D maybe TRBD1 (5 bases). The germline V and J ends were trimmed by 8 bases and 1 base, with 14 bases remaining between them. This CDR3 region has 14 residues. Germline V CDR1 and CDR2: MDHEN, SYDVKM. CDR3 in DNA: TGTGCCAGCGCGAAACTCCAGGGCCAAGAGACCCAGTACTTC. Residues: CASAKLQGQETQYF.

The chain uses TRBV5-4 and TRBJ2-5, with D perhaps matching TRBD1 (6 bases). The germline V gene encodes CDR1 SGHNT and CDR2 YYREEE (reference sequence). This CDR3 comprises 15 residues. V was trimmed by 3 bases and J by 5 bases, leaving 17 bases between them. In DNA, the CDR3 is TGTGCCAGCAGCTATTATGACAGGACCGATGAGACCCAGTACTTC. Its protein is CASSYYDRTDETQYF.

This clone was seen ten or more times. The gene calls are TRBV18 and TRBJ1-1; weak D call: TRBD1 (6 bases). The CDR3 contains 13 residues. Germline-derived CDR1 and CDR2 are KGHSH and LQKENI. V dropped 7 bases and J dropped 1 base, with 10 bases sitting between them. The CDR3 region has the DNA TGTGCCAGCTTAGGACAGAAGAACACTGAAGCTTTCTTT. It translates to CASLGQKNTEAFF.

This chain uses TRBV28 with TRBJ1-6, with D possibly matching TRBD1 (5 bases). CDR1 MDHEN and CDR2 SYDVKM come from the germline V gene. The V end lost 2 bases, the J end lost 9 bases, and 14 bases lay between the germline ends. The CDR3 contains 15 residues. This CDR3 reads CASSLRPGSFSPLHF. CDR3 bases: TGTGCCAGCAGTTTAAGGCCAGGGTCTTTTTCACCCCTCCACTTT.

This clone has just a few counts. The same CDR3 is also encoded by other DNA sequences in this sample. The CDR3 reads CASSLGSQETQYF. As DNA, the CDR3 is TGCGCCAGCAGCTTGGGTAGTCAGGAGACCCAGTACTTC. The chain recombines TRBV5-1 with TRBJ2-5; unclear D gene. Trimming stripped 0 bases from V and 5 bases from J, with 8 bases between. Per germline, CDR1 SGHRS and CDR2 YFSETQ. The CDR3 has 13 amino acids.

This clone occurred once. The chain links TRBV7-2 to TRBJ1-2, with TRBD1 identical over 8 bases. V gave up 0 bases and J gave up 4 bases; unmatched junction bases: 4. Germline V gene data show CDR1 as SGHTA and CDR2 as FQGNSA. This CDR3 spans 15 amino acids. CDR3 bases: TGTGCCAGCAGCTTAGCGGCAGGGGGCATCTATGGCTACACCTTC. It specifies CASSLAAGGIYGYTF.

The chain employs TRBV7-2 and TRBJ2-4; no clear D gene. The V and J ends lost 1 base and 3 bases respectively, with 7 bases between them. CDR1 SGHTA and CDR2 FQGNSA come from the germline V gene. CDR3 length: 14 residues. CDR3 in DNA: TGTGCCAGCAGCTTAGGTGCTAGCAAAAACATTCAGTACTTC. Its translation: CASSLGASKNIQYF.

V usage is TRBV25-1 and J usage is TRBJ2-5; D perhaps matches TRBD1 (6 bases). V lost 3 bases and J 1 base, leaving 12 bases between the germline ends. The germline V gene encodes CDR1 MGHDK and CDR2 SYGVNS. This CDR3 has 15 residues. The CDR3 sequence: CASSDADSRQETQYF. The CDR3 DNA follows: TGTGCCAGCAGTGATGCGGACAGCCGCCAAGAGACCCAGTACTTC.